Presented here are 20 T cell receptor beta chains from one specimen sequenced in a study of monozygotic twins with inflammatory bowel disease. After re-calling the 5' RACE reads, TCRdb lists one entry per CDR3 protein, DNA absent. This sample's clone table lists about 450,000 distinct CDR3 sequences. Sequencing was done on a sample of blood. All receptors come from a human donor with ulcerative colitis or Crohn's disease, or a healthy co-twin of an affected twin (not recorded which).

The chain employs TRBV2 and TRBJ2-5; the TRBD2 assignment by TCRdb is unverifiable without DNA. This CDR3 is built from 12 residues. The germline gives CDR1 SNHLY, CDR2 FYNNEI. CDR3 protein: CASSATRETQYF.

The chain carries TRBV20-1 and TRBJ1-6. Germline V gene sequence: CDR1 DFQATT, CDR2 SNEGSKA (reference sequence). The CDR3 runs 14 residues. CDR3 sequence: CSASEAGYNSPLHF.

The V call is TRBV30, the J call TRBJ1-4. The CDR3 loop spans 12 amino acids. Germline-derived CDR1 and CDR2 are GTSNPN and SVGIG (reference sequence). CDR3: CAWGGHGEKLFF. The full variable domain, with the rest looked up from reference TRBV30 and TRBJ1-4, is SQTIHQWPATLVQPVGSPLSLECTVEGTSNPNLYWYRQAAGRGLQLLFYSVGIGQISSEVPQNLSASRPQDRQFILSSKKLLLSDSGFYLCAWGGHGEKLFFGSGTQLSVL.

The CDR3 sequence is CASSPRGPRVSTGELFF. The chain uses TRBV7-2 and TRBJ2-2; the TCRdb call, TRBD1, lacks DNA for checking. The CDR3 is 17 amino acids. Per the germline V gene, CDR1 is SGHTA and CDR2 is FQGNSA.

The chain recombines TRBV29-1 with TRBJ2-2. CDR3 length: 13 amino acids. Germline CDR1 reads SQVTM; CDR2 reads ANQGSEA. The CDR3 region is CSVEGVNTGELFF.

The V and J genes are TRBV20-1 and TRBJ2-1. Per germline, CDR1 DFQATT and CDR2 SNEGSKA (reference sequence). This CDR3 comprises 14 residues. This CDR3 is CSVTEGLMYNEQFF.

The chain has TRBV6-5 and TRBJ2-1. In germline, CDR1 is MNHEY, CDR2 SVGAGI. CDR3 size: 11 residues. CDR3 in amino acids: CASSWGGEQFF.

This chain links TRBV6-1 with TRBJ1-4. The CDR3 covers 14 residues. Looked up from germline, CDR1 is MNHNS and CDR2 is SASEGT. CDR3 sequence: CASSDGSFNEKLFF.

The chain has TRBV20-1 and TRBJ2-5; without DNA, the TCRdb call of TRBD2 cannot be checked. Germline V gives CDR1 DFQATT, CDR2 SNEGSKA (reference sequence). There are 13 residues in the CDR3. The chain's CDR3 is CSASRTSGETQYF.

This chain links TRBV5-1 with TRBJ1-3; TCRdb's D call, TRBD1, is unchecked because there is no DNA. Germline loops: CDR1 SGHRS, CDR2 YFSETQ. The CDR3 has 17 residues. The CDR3 sequence: CASSFSTGRTSGNTIYF.

The chain links TRBV9 to TRBJ2-7; without DNA, the TCRdb call of TRBD1 cannot be checked. The V gene's germline CDR1 is SGDLS and CDR2 YYNGEE. This CDR3 comprises 16 residues. The CDR3 sequence: CASSVVTAGASYEQYF.

V and J are TRBV7-2 and TRBJ2-5; the TCRdb D gene call, TRBD2, has no DNA to confirm it. The length of the CDR3 is 17 residues. CDR1 and CDR2 (germline): SGHTA, FQGNSA. CDR3: CASSPSSGEGRQETQYF.

The V gene is TRBV2, the J gene TRBJ2-5; the TCRdb call, TRBD1, lacks DNA for checking. This CDR3 contains 12 residues. Germline loops: CDR1 SNHLY, CDR2 FYNNEI. The chain's CDR3 is CASSGQGKTQYF.

The chain couples TRBV20-1 to TRBJ1-5; the D call of TRBD1 rests on TCRdb alone, since no DNA is present to check it. Germline CDR1 DFQATT, CDR2 SNEGSKA (reference sequence). CDR3 length: 15 amino acids. Here the CDR3 reads CSAGSPGQGNQPQHF.

The chain carries TRBV5-6 and TRBJ1-6; without DNA, the TCRdb call of TRBD1 cannot be checked. Germline V gene data show CDR1 as SGHDT and CDR2 as YYEEEE. This CDR3 spans 17 amino acids. The CDR3 region is CASSLSTANSYNSPLHF. Full variable domain (remainder filled in from reference TRBV5-6 and TRBJ1-6): DAGVTQSPTHLIKTRGQQVTLRCSPKSGHDTVSWYQQALGQGPQFIFQYYEEEERQRGNFPDRFSGHQFPNYSSELNVNALLLGDSALYLCASSLSTANSYNSPLHFGNGTRLTVT.

The V gene is TRBV23-1, the J gene TRBJ2-5; without DNA, the TCRdb call of TRBD1 cannot be checked. TRBV23-1 is an ORF for which the function is uncertain. The CDR3 runs to 15 residues. The CDR3 spells CASSQPGTGEETQYF.

The rearrangement joins TRBV29-1 to TRBJ2-1; TCRdb's assignment of TRBD1 cannot be checked, as there is no DNA. Germline V lookup: CDR1 SQVTM, CDR2 ANQGSEA. This CDR3 spans 13 amino acids. CDR3: CSVGNGGHDEQFF.

The chain has TRBV19 and TRBJ2-7; the D gene TCRdb calls, TRBD1, cannot be checked with no DNA. CDR1 is LNHDA and CDR2 is SQIVND in the germline V gene (reference sequence). The CDR3 runs 14 residues. The CDR3 is CASSPGQTSYEQYF. Variable domain in full (rest from reference TRBV19 and TRBJ2-7): DGGITQSPKYLFRKEGQNVTLSCEQNLNHDAMYWYRQDPGQGLRLIYYSQIVNDFQKGDIAEGYSVSREKKESFPLTVTSAQKNPTAFYLCASSPGQTSYEQYFGPGTRLTVT.

This rearrangement joins TRBV7-9 to TRBJ1-1; TCRdb proposes TRBD1, but this gene call is untestable without DNA. The CDR3 covers 16 residues. Germline CDR1 reads SEHNR; CDR2 reads FQNEAQ (reference sequence). This CDR3 reads CASSPPVYDSLYEAFF.

The chain links TRBV11-2 to TRBJ2-7; the TCRdb call, TRBD1, lacks DNA for checking. Germline CDR1 is SGHAT and CDR2 is FQNNGV. The CDR3 has 16 residues. CDR3 region: CASSFWTTGNTDEQYF. Looking up the rest from reference TRBV11-2 and TRBJ2-7 gives the full variable domain: EAGVAQSPRYKIIEKRQSVAFWCNPISGHATLYWYQQILGQGPKLLIQFQNNGVVDDSQLPKDRFSAERLKGVDSTLKIQPAKLEDSAVYLCASSFWTTGNTDEQYFGPGTRLTVT.